Listed here is a single T cell receptor (beta chain). Its binding antigen is unknown. Base qualities are not at hand, and no much larger clone is one base apart. What the time point label conveys for this sample: baseline before first vaccination. The treatment or condition label of this sample denotes: meningococcal conjugate vaccine given as trial control. The vaccinee samples were drawn from two UK trials, COV001 and COV002, one of which was a single-blind randomized controlled phase 2/3 trial testing AZD1222 (ChAdOx1 nCoV-19) in healthy adults. For TCRbeta chain sequencing, PBMC samples from trial participants were taken at day 0 and at day 28 after the second dose. The CDR3 regions of human TCRbeta chains were subjected to immunosequencing. The source study handled its data this way. TCRs in the repertoires were matched against a reference library of SARS-CoV-2-specific TCRs that had been generated with the MIRA antigen-specificity platform. Breadth meant the fraction of unique TCRs that were SARS-CoV-2-associated, whereas depth meant the fraction of total T cells that were SARS-CoV-2-associated. Using the MIRA data, every spike-specific TCR was mapped to the spike region that the TCR reacted to and assigned to either a CD4 or a CD8 class. Log10-transformed breadth and depth values were compared by one-way ANOVA with Sidak's multiple comparisons tests. This is the immuneACCESS table as TCRdb keeps it, with only in-frame sequences that have V and J called. A part of the clones is gone; compared with another copy, unresolved V genes explain less than half, and the rest is unexplained. From that table come the V and J calls and clone size; the DNA was used to work out D and trimming. This sample comprises 200,000 to 250,000 clones, 90% to 95% of them detected only once. The top ten clonotypes cover around 1% of the sample.

This entry belongs to a study of T cell responses to AZD1222 COVID-19 vaccine (dated by TCRdb to about 2021). Broadly, across the study: A total of 233 trial participants underwent TCR sequencing, of whom 200 to 220 received two doses of AZD1222 and about 25 received two doses of the MenACWY control vaccine. Enrollment into the trials was organized by age into subgroups of 18-55, 56-69 and 70-plus years, and those subgroups contained about 150, 27 and 61 TCR-sequenced participants, respectively.

Relative to germline, V is 5 bases shorter and J is 0 bases shorter, with 14 bases between their ends. The CDR3 spans 17 residues, from the cysteine through the phenylalanine. This entry keeps only the CDR3 DNA: 51 bases, framed from base 1. CDR1 and CDR2 are read off the germline V gene as SGHTA and FQGNSA. What the work shows at the level of the full study, not this receptor alone: The whole spike protein was spanned by vaccine-associated CD4 TCRs, and dominant responses were seen in regions 160-218 and 743-854. After two AZD1222 doses, spike-specific TCR breadth and depth were significantly higher than at day 0 and than in MenACWY recipients. Epitopes outside the regions mutated in the B.1.351 and B.1.1.7 variants were reportedly recognized by nearly half of the unique spike-specific TCRs. Most participants were white British and females outnumbered males, and the authors suggested that clonal diversity may have been underestimated. In the small 56-69-year group, the increase in depth fell short of significance, most likely because of low power. Only 5 to 7 AZD1222 recipients were SARS-CoV-2 seropositive at baseline, limiting conclusions about previously exposed vaccinees. No day 14 peak-response samples were available, so repertoires were characterized only after the peak T cell response.

The TCR originated in an adult in good health. The chain employs TRBV7-2 and TRBJ1-6, and possibly TRBD1, on 6 matching bases. Sample: peripheral blood, taken on day 0 of MenACWY control vaccination. The nucleotide sequence is TGTGCCAGCAGCCCACGAGGAGGGGGCTCCTATAATTCACCCCTCCACTTT. It specifies CASSPRGGGSYNSPLHF.